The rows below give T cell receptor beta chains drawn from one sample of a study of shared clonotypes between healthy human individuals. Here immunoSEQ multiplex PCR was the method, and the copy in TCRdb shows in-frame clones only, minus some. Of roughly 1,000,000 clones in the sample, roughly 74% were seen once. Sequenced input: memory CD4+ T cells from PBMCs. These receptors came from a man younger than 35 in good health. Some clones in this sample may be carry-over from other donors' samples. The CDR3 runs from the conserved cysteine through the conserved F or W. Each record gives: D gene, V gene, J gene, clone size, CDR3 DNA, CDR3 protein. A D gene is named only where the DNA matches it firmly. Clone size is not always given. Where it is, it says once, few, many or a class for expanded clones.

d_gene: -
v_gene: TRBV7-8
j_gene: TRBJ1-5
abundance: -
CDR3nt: TGTGCCAGCAGCTTATCACGTGGTCAGCCCCAGCATTTT
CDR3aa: CASSLSRGQPQHF

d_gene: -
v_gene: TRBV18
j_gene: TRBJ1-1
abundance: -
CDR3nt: TGTGCCAGCTCACCATCCAAAGGGACTGAAGCTTTCTTT
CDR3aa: CASSPSKGTEAFF

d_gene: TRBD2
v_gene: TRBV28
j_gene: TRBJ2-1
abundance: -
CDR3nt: TGTGCCAGCAGAATAGTTGGGGGGGGAGCCCCCTACAATGAGCAGTTCTTC
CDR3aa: CASRIVGGGAPYNEQFF

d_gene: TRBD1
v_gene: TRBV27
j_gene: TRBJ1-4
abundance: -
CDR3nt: TGTGCCAGCAGTTTATCGGACAGGGGGACCGGAAAACTGTTTTTT
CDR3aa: CASSLSDRGTGKLFF

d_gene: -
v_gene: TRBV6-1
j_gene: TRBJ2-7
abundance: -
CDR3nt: TGTGCCAGCATCCTGAACAGGAGGGGGGGTGCCGAGCAGTACTTC
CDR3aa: CASILNRRGGAEQYF

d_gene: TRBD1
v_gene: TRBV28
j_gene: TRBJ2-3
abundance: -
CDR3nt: TGTGCCAGCAGTGGACAGGGGCCAGATACGCAGTATTTT
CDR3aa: CASSGQGPDTQYF

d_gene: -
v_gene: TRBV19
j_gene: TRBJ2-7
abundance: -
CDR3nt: TGTGCCAGCAGAATCAACAGGGACCCCTCCTACGAGCAGTACTTC
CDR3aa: CASRINRDPSYEQYF

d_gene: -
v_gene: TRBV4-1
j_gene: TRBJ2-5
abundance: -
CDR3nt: TGCGCCAGCAGCCAAGGGGGCGCCGCGACCCAGTACTTC
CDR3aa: CASSQGGAATQYF

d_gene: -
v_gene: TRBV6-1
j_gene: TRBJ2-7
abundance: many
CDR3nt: TGTGCCAGCAGTGAAGGGGGGGACAACTACGAGCAGTACTTC
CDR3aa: CASSEGGDNYEQYF

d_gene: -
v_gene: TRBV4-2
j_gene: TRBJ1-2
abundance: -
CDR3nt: TGTGCCAGCAGCCAAGGGGCTAACTATGGCTACACCTTC
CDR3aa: CASSQGANYGYTF

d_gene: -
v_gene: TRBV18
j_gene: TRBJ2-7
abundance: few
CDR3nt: TGTGCCAGCTCACCCGAAGCAGGGATCTACGAGCAGTACTTC
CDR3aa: CASSPEAGIYEQYF

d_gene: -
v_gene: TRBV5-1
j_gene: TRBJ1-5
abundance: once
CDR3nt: TGCGCCAGCAGCCCCCTGACGGACCAGCCCCAGCATTTT
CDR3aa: CASSPLTDQPQHF

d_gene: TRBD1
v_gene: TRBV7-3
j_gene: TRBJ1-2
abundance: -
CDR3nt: TGTGCCAGCAGCTTATATTCCGGGACAGGGGTGAGCGGCTACACCTTC
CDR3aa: CASSLYSGTGVSGYTF

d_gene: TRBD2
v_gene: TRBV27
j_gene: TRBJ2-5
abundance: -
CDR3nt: TGTGCCAGCAGTTTAAGCGGGAGGGAGTGGGAGACCCAGTACTTC
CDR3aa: CASSLSGREWETQYF

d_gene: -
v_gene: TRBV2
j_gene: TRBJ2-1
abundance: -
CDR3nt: TGTGCCAGCAGCTTTCTTCGCGGGACCTACAATGAGCAGTTCTTC
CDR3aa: CASSFLRGTYNEQFF

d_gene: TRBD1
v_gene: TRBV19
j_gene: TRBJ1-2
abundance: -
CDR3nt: TGTGCCAGTAGTTACCCCGGGACAGGCACCCCAGCGAACTATGGCTACACCTTC
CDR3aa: CASSYPGTGTPANYGYTF

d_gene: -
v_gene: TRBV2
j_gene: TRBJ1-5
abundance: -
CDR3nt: TGTGCCAGCAGTGAAGTTCGGGGGATCGGCGGTCAGCCCCAGCATTTT
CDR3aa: CASSEVRGIGGQPQHF

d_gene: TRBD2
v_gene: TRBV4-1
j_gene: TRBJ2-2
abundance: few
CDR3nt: TGCGCCAGCCGCAATCGACTAGCGGGAGGCGTGGGTTCCGGGGAGCTGTTTTTT
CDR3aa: CASRNRLAGGVGSGELFF

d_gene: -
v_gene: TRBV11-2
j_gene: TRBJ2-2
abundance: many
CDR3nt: TGTGCCAGCAGCTTAGCCCGGAACACCGGGGAGCTGTTTTTT
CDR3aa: CASSLARNTGELFF

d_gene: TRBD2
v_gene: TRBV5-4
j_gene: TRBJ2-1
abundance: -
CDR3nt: TGTGCCAGCGGGGGGGGAACTGCGAATGAGCAGTTCTTC
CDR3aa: CASGGGTANEQFF

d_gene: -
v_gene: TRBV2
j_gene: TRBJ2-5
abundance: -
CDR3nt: TGTGCCAGCAGTGATCGCCGGGGGCTGTACTTC
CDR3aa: CASSDRRGLYF

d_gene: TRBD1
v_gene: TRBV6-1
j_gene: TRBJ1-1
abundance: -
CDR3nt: TGTGCCAGCAGTGCTCAGACAGGGATCGACACTGAAGCTTTCTTT
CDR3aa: CASSAQTGIDTEAFF

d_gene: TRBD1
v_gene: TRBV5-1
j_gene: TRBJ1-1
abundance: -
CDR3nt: TGCGCCAGCAGTCCAAACTCCGACAGGGCTAACACTGAAGCTTTCTTT
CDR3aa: CASSPNSDRANTEAFF

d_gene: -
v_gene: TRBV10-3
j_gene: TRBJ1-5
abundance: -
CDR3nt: TGTGCCATCAGTGAGTCGAGGGGCAATCAGCCCCAGCATTTT
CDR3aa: CAISESRGNQPQHF

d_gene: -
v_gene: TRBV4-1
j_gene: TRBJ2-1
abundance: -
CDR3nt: TGCGCCAGCAGCCAAAGGGACAATGAGCAGTTCTTC
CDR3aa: CASSQRDNEQFF

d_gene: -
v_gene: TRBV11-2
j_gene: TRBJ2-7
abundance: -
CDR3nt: TGTGCCAGCAGCGGAGGCAGCTACGAGCAGTACTTC
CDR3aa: CASSGGSYEQYF

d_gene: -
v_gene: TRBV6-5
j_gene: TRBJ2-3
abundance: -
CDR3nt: TGTGCCAGCAGTTACCGGGGGAGGAGCACAGATACGCAGTATTTT
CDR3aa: CASSYRGRSTDTQYF

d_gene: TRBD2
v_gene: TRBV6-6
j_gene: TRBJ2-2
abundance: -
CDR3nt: TGTGCCAGCACCCCCAGCGGGAGAAGCACCGGGGAGCTGTTTTTT
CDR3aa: CASTPSGRSTGELFF

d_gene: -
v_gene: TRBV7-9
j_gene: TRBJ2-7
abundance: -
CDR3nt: TGTGCCAGCAGCTTGGGGGACATGGAGCAGCAGTACTTC
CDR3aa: CASSLGDMEQQYF

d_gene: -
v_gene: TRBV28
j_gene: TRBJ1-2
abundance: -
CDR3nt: TGTGCCAGCAGTTTATGGGCACAGGGTGACTATGGCTACACCTTC
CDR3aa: CASSLWAQGDYGYTF

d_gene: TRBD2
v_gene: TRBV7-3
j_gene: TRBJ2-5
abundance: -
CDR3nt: TGTGCCAGCAGCCCGGGGACTAGTCGGGAGACCCAGTACTTC
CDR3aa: CASSPGTSRETQYF

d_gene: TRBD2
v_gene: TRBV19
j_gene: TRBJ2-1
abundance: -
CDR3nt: TGTGCCAGTAGCGGCGGGAGGGGCGACAATGAGCAGTTCTTC
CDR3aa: CASSGGRGDNEQFF

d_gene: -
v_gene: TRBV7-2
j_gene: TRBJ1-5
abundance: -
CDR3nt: TGTGCCAGCAGCTTAGAGGTAGCGCAGCCCCAGCATTTT
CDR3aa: CASSLEVAQPQHF

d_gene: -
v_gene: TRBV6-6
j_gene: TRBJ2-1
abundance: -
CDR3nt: TGTGCCAGCAGTCGGATCCTGAGCGGGGAGCAGTTCTTC
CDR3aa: CASSRILSGEQFF

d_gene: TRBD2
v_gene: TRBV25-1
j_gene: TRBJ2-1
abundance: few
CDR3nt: TGTGCCAGCAGTGCCCGGGCTAGCGGGATCTACAATGAGCAGTTCTTC
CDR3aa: CASSARASGIYNEQFF

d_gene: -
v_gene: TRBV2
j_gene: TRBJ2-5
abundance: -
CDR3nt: TGTGCCAGCAGCGCGGGACAGCAAGAGACCCAGTACTTC
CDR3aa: CASSAGQQETQYF

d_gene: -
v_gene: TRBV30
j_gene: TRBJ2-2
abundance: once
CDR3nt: TGTGCCTGGAGTAGACTAGTTGTGAACACCGGGGAGCTGTTTTTT
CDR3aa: CAWSRLVVNTGELFF

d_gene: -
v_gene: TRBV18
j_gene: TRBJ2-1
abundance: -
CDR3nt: TGTGCCAGCTCACCTTGGCTAGGCAGGGGGGTCTACAATGAGCAGTTCTTC
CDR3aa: CASSPWLGRGVYNEQFF

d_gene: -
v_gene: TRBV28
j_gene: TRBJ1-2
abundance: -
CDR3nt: TGTGCCAGCAGTTCCCTATTTGCAGGGACTCTCTATGGCTACACCTTC
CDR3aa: CASSSLFAGTLYGYTF

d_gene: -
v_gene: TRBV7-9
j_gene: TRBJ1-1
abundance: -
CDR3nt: TGTGCCAGCAGCCTACAGTTGAACACTGAAGCTTTCTTT
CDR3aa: CASSLQLNTEAFF

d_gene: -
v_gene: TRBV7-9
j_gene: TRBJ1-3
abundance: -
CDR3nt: TGTGCCAGCACCCTAGAGGGGAGTGGAAACACCATATATTTT
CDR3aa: CASTLEGSGNTIYF

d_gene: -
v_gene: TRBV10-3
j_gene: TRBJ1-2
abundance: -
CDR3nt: TGTGCCATCAGTGCTCAACAGGGAAACGGCTACACCTTC
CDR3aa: CAISAQQGNGYTF

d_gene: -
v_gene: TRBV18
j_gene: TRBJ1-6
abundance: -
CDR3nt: TGTGCCAGCTCACCGCGACCTGACAGGACAGATGCTTGGACCCTCCACTTT
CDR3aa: CASSPRPDRTDAWTLHF

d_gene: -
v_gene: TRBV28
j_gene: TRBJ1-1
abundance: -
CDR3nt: TGTGCCAGCAGACGTGGGGGGGCGAAATTGCCTGAGGCTTTCTTT
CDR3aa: CASRRGGAKLPEAFF

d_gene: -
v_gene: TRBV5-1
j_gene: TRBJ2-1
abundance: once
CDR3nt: TGCGCCAGCAGCTTGGATTTGGTGGGCAGGGAGTTCTTC
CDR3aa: CASSLDLVGREFF

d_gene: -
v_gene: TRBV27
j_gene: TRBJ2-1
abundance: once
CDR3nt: TGTGCCAGCAGTTTTTCAGGGACTGTGTACAATGAGCAGTTCTTC
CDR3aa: CASSFSGTVYNEQFF

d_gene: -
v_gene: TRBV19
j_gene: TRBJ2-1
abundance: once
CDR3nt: TGTGCCAGTAGTCCAGGGCCGTGGCCTAACAATGAGCAGTTCTTC
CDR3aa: CASSPGPWPNNEQFF

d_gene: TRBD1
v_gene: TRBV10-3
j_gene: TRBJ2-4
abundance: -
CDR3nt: TGTGCCATCAGTGGGACAGGGATCGGAAACATTCAGTACTTC
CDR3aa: CAISGTGIGNIQYF

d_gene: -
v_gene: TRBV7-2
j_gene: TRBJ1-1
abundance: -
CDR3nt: TGTGCCAGCAGCTTAGTAGGCGGCGGTTTCACTGAAGCTTTCTTT
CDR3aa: CASSLVGGGFTEAFF

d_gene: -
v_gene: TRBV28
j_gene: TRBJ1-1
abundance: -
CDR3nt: TGTGCCAGCAGAGGGAGTTGGACGAACACTGAAGCTTTCTTT
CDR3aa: CASRGSWTNTEAFF

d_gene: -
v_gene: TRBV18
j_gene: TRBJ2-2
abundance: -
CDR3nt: TGTGCCAGCTCTTTGGTCTTGGGATTGAACACCGGGGAGCTGTTTTTT
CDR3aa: CASSLVLGLNTGELFF

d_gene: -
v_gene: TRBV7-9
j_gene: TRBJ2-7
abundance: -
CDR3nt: TGTGCCAGCAGCTTAGATGGTAGCTACCCCGAGCAGTACTTC
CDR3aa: CASSLDGSYPEQYF

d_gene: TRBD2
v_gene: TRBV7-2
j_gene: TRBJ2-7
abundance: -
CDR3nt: TGTGCCAGCAGGTCCGGGACTAGCGGGGTCTACGAGCAGTACTTC
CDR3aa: CASRSGTSGVYEQYF

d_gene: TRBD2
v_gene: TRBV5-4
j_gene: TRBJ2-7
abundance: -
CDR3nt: TGTGCCAGCAGCTTGGGGGGGACTAGCGGGAGGAGAATCGACGAGCAGTACTTC
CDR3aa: CASSLGGTSGRRIDEQYF

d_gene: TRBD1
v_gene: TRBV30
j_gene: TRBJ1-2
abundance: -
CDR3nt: TGTGCCTGGAGTTCCGGGACAGGGTTTGGCTACACCTTC
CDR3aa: CAWSSGTGFGYTF

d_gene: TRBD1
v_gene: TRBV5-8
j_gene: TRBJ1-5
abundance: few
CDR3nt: TGTGCCAGCAGCTTGGACAGGGGATATCAGCCCCAGCATTTT
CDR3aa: CASSLDRGYQPQHF

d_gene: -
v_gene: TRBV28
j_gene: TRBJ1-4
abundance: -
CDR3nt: TGTGCCAGCAGCCCTGTACGCCCTAACACTAATGAAAAACTGTTTTTT
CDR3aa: CASSPVRPNTNEKLFF

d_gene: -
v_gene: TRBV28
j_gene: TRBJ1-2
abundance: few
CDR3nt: TGTGCCAGCAGTATGACAGGACCTAACTATGGCTACACCTTC
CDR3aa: CASSMTGPNYGYTF

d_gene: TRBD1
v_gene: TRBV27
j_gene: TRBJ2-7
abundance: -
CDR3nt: TGTGCCAGCAGTATCCGGGACAGGGGATCCTACGAGCAGTACTTC
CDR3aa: CASSIRDRGSYEQYF

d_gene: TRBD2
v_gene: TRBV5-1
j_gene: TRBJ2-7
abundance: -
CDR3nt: TGCGCCAGCAGCCCCCGAGGTAGCGGGAGATCTGACGAGCAGTACTTC
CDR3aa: CASSPRGSGRSDEQYF